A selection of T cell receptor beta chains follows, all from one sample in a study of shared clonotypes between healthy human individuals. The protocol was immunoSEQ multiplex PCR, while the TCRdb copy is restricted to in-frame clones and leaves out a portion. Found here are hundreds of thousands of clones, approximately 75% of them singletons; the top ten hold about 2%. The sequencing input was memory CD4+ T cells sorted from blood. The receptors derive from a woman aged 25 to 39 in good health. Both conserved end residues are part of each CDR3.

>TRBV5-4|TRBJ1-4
CASSSGPFEKLFF
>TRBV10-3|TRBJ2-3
CATQRGGRESDTQYF
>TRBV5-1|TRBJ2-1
CASSFLGDDNEQFF
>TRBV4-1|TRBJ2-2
CASSRPGGGINTGELFF
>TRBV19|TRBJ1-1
CASSMLGQMNTEAFF
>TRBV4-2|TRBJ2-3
CASSQEDTGYLDTQYF
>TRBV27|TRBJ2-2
CASSPPRGMNTGELFF
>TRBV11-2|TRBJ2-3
CASSTGTSGANTQYF
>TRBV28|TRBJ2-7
CASSPAGLHQLKQYF
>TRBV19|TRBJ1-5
CASSTGQGHQPQHF
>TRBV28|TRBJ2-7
CASSYETRFFYEQYF
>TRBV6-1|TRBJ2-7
CASRTGPSYEQYF
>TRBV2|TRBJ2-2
CASSEAVAGGWTGELFF
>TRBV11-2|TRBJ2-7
CASSLGRTYEQYF
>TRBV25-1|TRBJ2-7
CASSPGPSSYEQYF
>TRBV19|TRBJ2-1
CASSIVTIAINEQFF
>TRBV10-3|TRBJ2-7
CAISESLVHLEQYF
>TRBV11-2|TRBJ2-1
CASSMTSGSGGEQFF